This T cell receptor (beta chain) was documented in a study of HIV-infected patients and healthy controls. CDR3 length equals 16 residues. Germline values: CDR1 DFQATT, CDR2 SNEGSKA (reference sequence). V shed 0 bases, J shed 1 base, and the junction held 5 bases outside the gene matches. Alpha and beta constant-region primers primed reverse transcription of approximately 460 ng RNA. Separate chain-specific third strand synthesis with multiplexing indices produced the alpha and beta libraries. MiXCR, applied by TCRdb to the 5' RACE reads, yields one record per CDR3 protein. Of about 7,800 distinct CDR3 sequences listed, 6% to 7.5% are singletons. Study-level results: Slight age and sex differences between study cohorts did not explain the diversity differences.

This clonotype counts as medium-sized (0.01 to 0.1%). Antigen unknown. All unsorted peripheral T cells were captured because whole blood was used without fractionation. This receptor was obtained from an adult with HIV infection. This chain links TRBV20-1 with TRBJ2-3, with 9 bases matching TRBD2. Sequenced here: blood, sampled before antiretroviral therapy. This chain's CDR3 is CSARDFKRGGTDTQYF. DNA for the CDR3: TGCAGTGCTAGAGATTTTAAGCGGGGGGGCACAGATACGCAGTATTTT.